This T cell receptor (beta chain) originates from a study of T cells after yellow fever vaccination. Germline assignment: CDR1 DFQATT and CDR2 SNEGSKA (reference sequence). V lost 3 bases, J lost 9 bases, and 3 bases stayed unmatched. CDR3 size: 13 residues. Via MiXCR, TCRdb re-called the 5' RACE reads, giving one row per CDR3 protein. The sample records just under 600,000 distinct CDR3 sequences, less than 15% being singletons. The sequencing here drew on PBMCs, taken on the day of the yellow fever booster vaccination. The origin of this receptor is a man under 40 who received the YFV17D yellow fever vaccine. This chain uses TRBV20-1 with TRBJ2-1, with 12 bases fitting TRBD2. DNA for the CDR3: TGCAGTGCTAGGACTAGCGGGAGATTTGAGCAGTTCTTC. Its translation is CSARTSGRFEQFF.